This entry concerns a single T cell receptor beta chain. Its antigen is unknown. Repertoires were generated with immunoSEQ multiplex PCR, while TCRdb's copy carries only in-frame clones and drops some. The sample lists roughly 180,000 clones, 94% occurring once. The data were obtained in a study of T cell responses to AZD1222 COVID-19 vaccine. The CDR3 covers 15 residues. Trimming took off 2 bases at V and 1 base at J, with 11 bases between the two ends. Germline V gives CDR1 WSHSY, CDR2 SAAADI. Study-level points and caveats: Donors were chiefly white British, with a greater number of females, and clonal diversity was perhaps underestimated. The number of AZD1222 recipients seropositive at baseline was only 5 to 7.

This TCR came from an adult in good health. The chain uses TRBV10-2 and TRBJ1-1, with D maybe TRBD1 (6 bases). The sample was peripheral blood, taken on day 0 of AZD1222 vaccination. As DNA, the CDR3 is TGCGCCAGCAGTGAGGGGGGCAGGGGGAACACTGAAGCTTTCTTT. Protein product: CASSEGGRGNTEAFF.